This T cell receptor (beta chain) was obtained from a study of neurological immune-mediated disorders. Study-wide findings and caveats: When grouped phylogenetically, the repertoires of 18 of the 34 multiple sclerosis patients fell together in one related-CDR3 cluster, which is a possible signature.

The CDR3 covers 14 residues. V lost 6 bases and J lost 3; bases outside the gene matches: 6. Germline assignment: CDR1 LGHNT and CDR2 FRNRAP. In its sample, this clonotype was seen a few times. The antigen is unknown. The team produced cDNA through 5'RACE using 10-nucleotide random UMIs. TCRdb re-derived calls from the 5' RACE reads in MiXCR, one entry per CDR3 protein. The data contain some 78,000 distinct CDR3 sequences, 5% to 5.5% of them seen just once; the ten biggest clones take up less than 2.5%. Sequencing was done on a sample of PBMCs. This sequence joins TRBV12-5 and TRBJ2-5; 8 bases map to TRBD2. This sequence was found in a woman aged 30 to 39 with multiple sclerosis. CDR3 DNA sequence: TGTGCTAGTGGCACTAGAGCGGGAGAAGAGACCCAGTACTTC. Translation gives CASGTRAGEETQYF.